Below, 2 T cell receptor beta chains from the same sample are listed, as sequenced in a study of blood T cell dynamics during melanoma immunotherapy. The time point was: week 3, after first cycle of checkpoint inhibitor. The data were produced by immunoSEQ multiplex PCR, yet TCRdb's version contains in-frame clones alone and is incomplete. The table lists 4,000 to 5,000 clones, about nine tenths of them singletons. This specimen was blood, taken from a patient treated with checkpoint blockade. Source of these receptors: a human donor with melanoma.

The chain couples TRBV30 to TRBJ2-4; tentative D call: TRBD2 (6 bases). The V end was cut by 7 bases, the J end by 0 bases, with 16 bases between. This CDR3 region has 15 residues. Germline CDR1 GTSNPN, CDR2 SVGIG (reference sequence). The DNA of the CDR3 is TGTGCCTCAACCCCGGGAGATGGAGCCAAAAACATTCAGTACTTC. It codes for CASTPGDGAKNIQYF.

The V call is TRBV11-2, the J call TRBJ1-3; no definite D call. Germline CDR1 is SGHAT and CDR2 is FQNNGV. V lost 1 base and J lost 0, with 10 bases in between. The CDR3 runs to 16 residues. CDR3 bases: TGTGCCAGCAGCTTAGTGGTCACGAGCTCTGGAAACACCATATATTTT. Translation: CASSLVVTSSGNTIYF.